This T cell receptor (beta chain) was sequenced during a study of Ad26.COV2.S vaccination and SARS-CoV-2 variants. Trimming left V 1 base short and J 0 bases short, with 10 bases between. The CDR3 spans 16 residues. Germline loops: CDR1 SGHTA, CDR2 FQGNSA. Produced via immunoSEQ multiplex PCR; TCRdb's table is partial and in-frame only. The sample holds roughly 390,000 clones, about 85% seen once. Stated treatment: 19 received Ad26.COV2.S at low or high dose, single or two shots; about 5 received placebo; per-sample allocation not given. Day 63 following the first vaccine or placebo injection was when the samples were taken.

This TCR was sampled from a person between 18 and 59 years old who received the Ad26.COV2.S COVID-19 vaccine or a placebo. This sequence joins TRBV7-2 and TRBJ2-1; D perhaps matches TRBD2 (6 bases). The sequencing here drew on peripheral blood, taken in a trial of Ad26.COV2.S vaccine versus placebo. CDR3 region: CASSLVGGSSYNEQFF. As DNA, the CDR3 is TGTGCCAGCAGCTTAGTTGGGGGGAGCTCCTACAATGAGCAGTTCTTC.